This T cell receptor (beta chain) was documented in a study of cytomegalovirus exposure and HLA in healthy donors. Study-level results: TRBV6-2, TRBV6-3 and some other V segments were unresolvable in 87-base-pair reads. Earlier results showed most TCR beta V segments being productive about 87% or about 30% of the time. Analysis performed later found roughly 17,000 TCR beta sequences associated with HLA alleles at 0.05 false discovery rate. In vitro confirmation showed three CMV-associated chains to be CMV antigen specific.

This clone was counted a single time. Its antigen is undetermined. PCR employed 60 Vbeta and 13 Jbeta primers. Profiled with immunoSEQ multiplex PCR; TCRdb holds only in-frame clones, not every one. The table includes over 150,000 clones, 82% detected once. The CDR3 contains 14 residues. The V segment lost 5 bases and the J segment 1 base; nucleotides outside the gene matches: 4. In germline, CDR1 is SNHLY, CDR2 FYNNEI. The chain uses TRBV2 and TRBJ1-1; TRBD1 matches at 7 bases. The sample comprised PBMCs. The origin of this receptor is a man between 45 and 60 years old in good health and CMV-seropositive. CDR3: CASSTTGRNTEAFF. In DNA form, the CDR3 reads TGTGCCAGCAGTACGACAGGGCGGAACACTGAAGCTTTCTTT.